This paragraph covers one TCR beta chain sequence. The assay was immunoSEQ multiplex PCR, and TCRdb's table has in-frame clones only and misses some. The sample carries 56,000 or so clones, roughly 89% recorded once. These data originate in a study of blood T cell repertoires in COVID-19. Study-level information: The United States, Italy and Spain provided the acute and convalescent COVID-19 samples. Sample material is recorded as cDNA or gDNA derived from T cells, B-cell-depleted T cells, or PBMCs.

V was clipped by 6 bases and J by 5 bases, with 11 bases between them. The CDR3 is 14 amino acids. In germline, CDR1 is MNHEY, CDR2 SVGAGI. Sequenced sample: peripheral blood. The chain uses TRBV6-5 and TRBJ1-6, with D tentatively TRBD1 (5 bases). The receptor was derived from a man aged 45 to 65 with acute or convalescent COVID-19. The CDR3 spells CASRSTENNSPLHF. In DNA form, the CDR3 reads TGTGCCAGCAGATCGACAGAAAATAATTCACCCCTCCACTTT.